The T cell receptor (beta chain) described here comes from a study of T-cell memory formation after mild COVID-19. Notes on the study in general: A balance of CD4 and CD8 characterized clones contracting day 15 to 85, whereas later expanders leaned CD4+.

V gave up 6 bases and J gave up 6 bases; unmatched junction bases: 7. The length of the CDR3 is 13 residues. MiXCR, run by TCRdb on the 5' RACE reads, gives a single entry per CDR3 protein. The sample carries about 84,000 distinct CDR3 sequences, around 14% recorded once. This clonotype was seen a handful of times. Its antigen is not known. The sequenced material came from PBMCs or a T cell subset sorted from them (not recorded which). The chain combines TRBV12-3 or TRBV12-4 with TRBJ2-7; 8 bases map to TRBD1. This clonotype was obtained from an adult woman who had mild COVID-19 (a few samples of this study predate the infection). Cell type and time point are not known. The CDR3 protein is CASSPGQAREQYF. DNA of the CDR3: TGTGCCAGCAGCCCGGGACAGGCACGCGAGCAGTACTTC.